The 10 T cell receptor beta chains presented below share a single source sample, sequenced in a study of shared clonotypes between healthy human individuals. Libraries were prepared by immunoSEQ multiplex PCR; TCRdb keeps only in-frame clonotypes and omits some of them. The data hold 2.3 million or so clones, with more than 80% observed a single time. The sequencing input was naive CD4+ T cells from PBMCs. Subset: CD45RA+ positively selected. The receptors come from a man aged 18 to 35 in good health. Some clones in this sample may be carry-over from other donors' samples.

This clone was recorded only once. J is TRBJ2-3 and V is TRBV28; D perhaps matches TRBD2 (6 bases). The germline V gene encodes CDR1 MDHEN and CDR2 SYDVKM. The CDR3 sequence is 14 residues long. V was pared by 8 bases and J by 6 bases, with 18 bases between. This chain's CDR3 is CASPPSGRSDTQYF. The CDR3, as DNA: TGTGCCAGCCCTCCGAGTGGGAGGTCCGATACGCAGTATTTT.

This clone was observed a single time. This rearrangement joins TRBV28 to TRBJ2-2; 8 bases align to TRBD2. Germline-derived CDR1 and CDR2 are MDHEN and SYDVKM. V lost 6 bases and J lost 4; bases outside the gene matches: 7. This CDR3 contains 15 residues. CDR3 in amino acids: CASRTAGVTTGELFF. In DNA form, the CDR3 reads TGTGCCAGCAGGACAGCGGGAGTAACCACCGGGGAGCTGTTTTTT.

The chain uses TRBV19 and TRBJ1-5; 9 positions agree with TRBD1. The CDR3 has 15 amino acids. J gave up 5 bases and V 2 bases, and 4 bases lay outside the gene matches. CDR1 LNHDA and CDR2 SQIVND come from the germline V gene (reference sequence). CDR3 region: CASSIWGTGHQPQHF. CDR3 DNA: TGTGCCAGTAGTATATGGGGGACAGGGCATCAGCCCCAGCATTTT.

The chain recombines TRBV5-1 with TRBJ1-2, with TRBD1 as a possible D gene (6 bases). The CDR3 covers 16 residues. The V gene's germline CDR1 is SGHRS and CDR2 YFSETQ. Trimming removed 4 bases from V and 8 bases from J, with 24 bases in between. The CDR3 region is CASSDPLGGGTIGYTF. The CDR3 bases are TGCGCCAGCAGCGACCCCCTGGGGGGGGGCACCATAGGCTACACCTTC.

In its sample, this clone was seen once. The rearrangement uses TRBV19 and TRBJ1-1, with 7 nucleotides matching TRBD1. V lost 2 bases to trimming and J lost 4 bases; unmatched junction nucleotides: 10. The germline V gene encodes CDR1 LNHDA and CDR2 SQIVND (reference sequence). The CDR3 runs 16 residues. In DNA form, the CDR3 reads TGTGCCAGTAGTATACGATCCCCAGGGGGGGGCACTGAAGCTTTCTTT. This gives the protein CASSIRSPGGGTEAFF.

The J gene is TRBJ2-1, the V gene TRBV19, with 12 positions matching TRBD2. The CDR3 totals 15 residues. Trimming cost V 5 bases and J 11 bases; bases outside gene matches: 10. Looked up from germline, CDR1 is LNHDA and CDR2 is SQIVND (reference sequence). CDR3 nucleotides: TGTGCCAGTAGTCGGACTAGCGGGATGTTATTTCAGCAGTTCTTC. Amino acids: CASSRTSGMLFQQFF.

J is TRBJ2-6 and V is TRBV18, with 8 bases aligning to TRBD1. CDR3 length: 16 amino acids. Germline trimming cut 2 bases from V and 2 bases from J; bases unmatched to any gene: 2. The germline CDR1 and CDR2 sequences are KGHSH and LQKENI. The CDR3 loop is CASSPADRAGANVLTF. The CDR3 region has the DNA TGTGCCAGCTCACCAGCGGACAGGGCTGGGGCCAACGTCCTGACTTTC.

The chain joins TRBV10-3 to TRBJ1-2; 10 bases match TRBD1. CDR3 length: 14 amino acids. Germline values: CDR1 ENHRY, CDR2 SYGVKD. V was clipped by 4 bases and J by 6 bases; unmatched bases: 5. The CDR3 DNA follows: TGTGCCATCAGTGGCTGGACAGGGGGAGATGGCTACACCTTC. The encoded protein is CAISGWTGGDGYTF.

The chain couples TRBV27 to TRBJ1-2, with 8 positions matching TRBD1. The germline V gene has CDR1 MNHEY and CDR2 SMNVEV (reference sequence). The CDR3 runs to 14 residues. V trimming: 5 bases; J trimming: 4 bases; junction bases outside the gene matches: 6. This CDR3 is CASSLYTGGYGYTF. CDR3 DNA: TGTGCCAGCAGTCTTTACACAGGGGGCTATGGCTACACCTTC.

This chain links TRBV2 with TRBJ2-2; tentatively, D is TRBD1 (7 bases). The germline gives CDR1 SNHLY, CDR2 FYNNEI. The CDR3 extends over 14 amino acids. V was cut by 3 bases and J by 7 bases, with 12 bases left in between. The CDR3 reads CASSDRQGGGELFF. CDR3 coding DNA: TGTGCCAGCAGTGATAGGCAGGGGGGCGGGGAGCTGTTTTTT.